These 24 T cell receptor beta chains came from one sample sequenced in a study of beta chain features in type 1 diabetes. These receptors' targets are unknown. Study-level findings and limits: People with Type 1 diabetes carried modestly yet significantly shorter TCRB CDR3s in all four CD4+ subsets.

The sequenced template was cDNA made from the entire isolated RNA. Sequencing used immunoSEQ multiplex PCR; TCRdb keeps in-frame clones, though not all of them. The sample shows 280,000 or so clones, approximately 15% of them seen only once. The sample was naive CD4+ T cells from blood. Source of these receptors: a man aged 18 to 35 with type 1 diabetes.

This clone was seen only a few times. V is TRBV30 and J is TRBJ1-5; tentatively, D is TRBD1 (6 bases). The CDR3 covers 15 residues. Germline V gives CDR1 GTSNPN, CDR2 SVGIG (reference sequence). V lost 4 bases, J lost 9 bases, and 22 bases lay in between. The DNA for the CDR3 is TGTGCCTGGAACCCCGGGGGGCAGACTGTTCTGCCCCAGCATTTT. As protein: CAWNPGGQTVLPQHF.

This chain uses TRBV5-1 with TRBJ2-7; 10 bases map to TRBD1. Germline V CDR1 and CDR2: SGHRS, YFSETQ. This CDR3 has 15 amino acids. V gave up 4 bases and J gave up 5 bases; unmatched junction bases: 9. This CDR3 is CASSLGQGGPDEQYF. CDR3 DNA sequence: TGCGCCAGCAGCCTAGGACAGGGGGGTCCAGACGAGCAGTACTTC. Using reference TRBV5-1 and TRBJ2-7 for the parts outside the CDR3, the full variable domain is KAGVTQTPRYLIKTRGQQVTLSCSPISGHRSVSWYQQTPGQGLQFLFEYFSETQRNKGNFPGRFSGRQFSNSRSEMNVSTLELGDSALYLCASSLGQGGPDEQYFGPGTRLTVT.

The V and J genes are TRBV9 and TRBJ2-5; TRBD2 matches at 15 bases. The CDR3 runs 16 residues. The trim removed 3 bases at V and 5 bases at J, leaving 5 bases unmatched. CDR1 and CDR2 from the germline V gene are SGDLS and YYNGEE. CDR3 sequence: CASSGTSGGALETQYF. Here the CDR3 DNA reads TGTGCCAGCAGCGGGACTAGCGGGGGGGCCTTGGAGACCCAGTACTTC.

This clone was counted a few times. The CDR3 nucleotides read TGTGCCTGGAGTGAGTTGACAGGCGCTCCAGATACGCAGTATTTT. Translated: CAWSELTGAPDTQYF. The V gene is TRBV30, the J gene TRBJ2-3; tentative D call: TRBD1 (6 bases). The V gene's germline CDR1 is GTSNPN and CDR2 SVGIG (reference sequence). The CDR3 is 15 residues long. Deletions cut 1 base from V and 4 bases from J, with 15 bases between.

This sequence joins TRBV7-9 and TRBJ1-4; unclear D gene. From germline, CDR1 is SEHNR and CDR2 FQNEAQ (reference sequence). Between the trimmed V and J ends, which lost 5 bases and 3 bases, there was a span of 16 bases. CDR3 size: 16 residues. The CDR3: CASSLFERVANEKLFF. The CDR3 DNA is TGTGCCAGCAGCCTCTTTGAAAGAGTGGCTAATGAAAAACTGTTTTTT. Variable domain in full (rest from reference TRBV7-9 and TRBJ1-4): DTGVSQNPRHKITKRGQNVTFRCDPISEHNRLYWYRQTLGQGPEFLTYFQNEAQLEKSRLLSDRFSAERPKGSFSTLEIQRTEQGDSAMYLCASSLFERVANEKLFFGSGTQLSVL.

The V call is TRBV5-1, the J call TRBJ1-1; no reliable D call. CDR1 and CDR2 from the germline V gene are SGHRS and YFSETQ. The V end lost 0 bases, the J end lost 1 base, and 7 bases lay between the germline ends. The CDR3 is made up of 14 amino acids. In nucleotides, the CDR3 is TGCGCCAGCAGCTTGGATACACGGAACACTGAAGCTTTCTTT. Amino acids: CASSLDTRNTEAFF. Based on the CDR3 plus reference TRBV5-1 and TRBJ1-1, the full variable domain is KAGVTQTPRYLIKTRGQQVTLSCSPISGHRSVSWYQQTPGQGLQFLFEYFSETQRNKGNFPGRFSGRQFSNSRSEMNVSTLELGDSALYLCASSLDTRNTEAFFGQGTRLTVV.

The CDR3 loop reads CASTLQARSEQYF. The CDR3 DNA follows: TGTGCCAGCACTCTACAGGCGCGGTCCGAGCAGTACTTC. The chain recombines TRBV28 with TRBJ2-7; TRBD1 is a possible D gene (5 bases). The CDR3 consists of 13 residues. Trimming cost V 7 bases and J 6 bases, with 16 bases left between them. Germline CDR1 is MDHEN and CDR2 is SYDVKM. The variable domain in full, with the rest retrieved from reference TRBV28 and TRBJ2-7, is DVKVTQSSRYLVKRTGEKVFLECVQDMDHENMFWYRQDPGLGLRLIYFSYDVKMKEKGDIPEGYSVSREKKERFSLILESASTNQTSMYLCASTLQARSEQYFGPGTRLTVT.

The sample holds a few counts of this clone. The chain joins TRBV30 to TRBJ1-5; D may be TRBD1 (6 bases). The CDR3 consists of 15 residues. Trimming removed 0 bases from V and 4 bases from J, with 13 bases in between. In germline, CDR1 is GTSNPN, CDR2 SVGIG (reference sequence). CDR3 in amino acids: CAWSVQGVLNQPQHF. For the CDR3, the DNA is TGTGCCTGGAGTGTACAGGGAGTTCTTAATCAGCCCCAGCATTTT.

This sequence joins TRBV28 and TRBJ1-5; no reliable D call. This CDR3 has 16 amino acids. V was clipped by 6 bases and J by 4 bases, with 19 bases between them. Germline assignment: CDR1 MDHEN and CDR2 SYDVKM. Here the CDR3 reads CASSLPGLQGNQPQHF. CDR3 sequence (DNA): TGTGCCAGCAGCCTCCCCGGACTGCAAGGTAATCAGCCCCAGCATTTT.

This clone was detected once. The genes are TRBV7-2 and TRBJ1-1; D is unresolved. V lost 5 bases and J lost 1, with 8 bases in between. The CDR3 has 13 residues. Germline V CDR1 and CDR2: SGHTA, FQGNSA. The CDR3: CASSRSENTEAFF. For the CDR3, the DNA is TGTGCCAGCAGCCGTTCAGAGAACACTGAAGCTTTCTTT.

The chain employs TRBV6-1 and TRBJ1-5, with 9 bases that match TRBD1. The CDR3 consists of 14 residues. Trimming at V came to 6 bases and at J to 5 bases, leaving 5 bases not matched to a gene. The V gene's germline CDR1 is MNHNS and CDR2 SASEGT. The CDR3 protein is CASSPGQGYQPQHF. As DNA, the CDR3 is TGTGCCAGCAGCCCGGGACAGGGTTATCAGCCCCAGCATTTT.

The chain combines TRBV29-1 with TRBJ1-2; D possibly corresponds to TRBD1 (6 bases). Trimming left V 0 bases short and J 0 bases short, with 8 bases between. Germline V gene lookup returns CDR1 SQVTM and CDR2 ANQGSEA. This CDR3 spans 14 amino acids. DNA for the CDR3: TGCAGCGTTGAAGAACAGGGATCTAACTATGGCTACACCTTC. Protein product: CSVEEQGSNYGYTF.

The CDR3 coding sequence is TGTGCCAGCAGCTTAGCTCAGGGCATGAACACTGAAGCTTTCTTT. Translating it yields CASSLAQGMNTEAFF. This chain uses TRBV7-9 with TRBJ1-1, with D perhaps TRBD1 (5 bases). Germline V CDR1 and CDR2: SEHNR, FQNEAQ (reference sequence). The CDR3 length is 15 residues. With 0 bases removed from V and 0 bases from J, the gap between germline ends came to 8 bases. Variable domain in full (rest from reference TRBV7-9 and TRBJ1-1): DTGVSQNPRHKITKRGQNVTFRCDPISEHNRLYWYRQTLGQGPEFLTYFQNEAQLEKSRLLSDRFSAERPKGSFSTLEIQRTEQGDSAMYLCASSLAQGMNTEAFFGQGTRLTVV.

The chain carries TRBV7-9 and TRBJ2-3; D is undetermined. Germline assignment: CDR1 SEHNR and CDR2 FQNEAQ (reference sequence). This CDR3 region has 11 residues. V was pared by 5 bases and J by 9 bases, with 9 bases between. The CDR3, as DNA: TGTGCCAGCAGCCCCTCCCTCACGCAGTATTTT. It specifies CASSPSLTQYF.

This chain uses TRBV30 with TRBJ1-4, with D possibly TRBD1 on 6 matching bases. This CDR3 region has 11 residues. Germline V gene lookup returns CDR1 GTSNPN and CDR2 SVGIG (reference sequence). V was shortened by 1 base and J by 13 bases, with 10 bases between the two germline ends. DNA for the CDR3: TGTGCCTGGAGTGGCGGACAGTTACTGTTTTTT. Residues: CAWSGGQLLFF. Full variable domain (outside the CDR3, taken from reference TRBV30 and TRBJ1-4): SQTIHQWPATLVQPVGSPLSLECTVEGTSNPNLYWYRQAAGRGLQLLFYSVGIGQISSEVPQNLSASRPQDRQFILSSKKLLLSDSGFYLCAWSGGQLLFFGSGTQLSVL.

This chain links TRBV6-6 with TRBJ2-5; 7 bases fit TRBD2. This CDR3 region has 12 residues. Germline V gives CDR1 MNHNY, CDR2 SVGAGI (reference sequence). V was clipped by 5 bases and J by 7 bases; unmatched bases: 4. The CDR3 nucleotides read TGTGCCAGCAGTGCGACTAGCTCGACCCAGTACTTC. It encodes CASSATSSTQYF.

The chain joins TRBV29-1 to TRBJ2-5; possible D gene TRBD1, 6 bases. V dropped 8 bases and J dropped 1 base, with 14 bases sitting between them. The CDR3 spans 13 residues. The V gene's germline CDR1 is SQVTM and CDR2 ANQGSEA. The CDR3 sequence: CSSQGRLQETQYF. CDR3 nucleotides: TGCAGCTCCCAGGGGCGTCTCCAAGAGACCCAGTACTTC.

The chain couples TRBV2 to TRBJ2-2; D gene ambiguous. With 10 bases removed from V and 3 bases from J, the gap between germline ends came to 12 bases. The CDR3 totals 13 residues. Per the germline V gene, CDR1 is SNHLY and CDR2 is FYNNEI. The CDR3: CATSGQYTGELFF. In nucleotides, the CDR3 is TGTGCCACCTCTGGGCAGTACACCGGGGAGCTGTTTTTT.

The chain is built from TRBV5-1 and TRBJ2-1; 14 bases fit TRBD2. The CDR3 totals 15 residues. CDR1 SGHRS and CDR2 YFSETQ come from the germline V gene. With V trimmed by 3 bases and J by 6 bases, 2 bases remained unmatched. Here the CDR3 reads CASSWGLAGVNEQFF. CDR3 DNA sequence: TGCGCCAGCAGCTGGGGACTAGCGGGAGTCAATGAGCAGTTCTTC.

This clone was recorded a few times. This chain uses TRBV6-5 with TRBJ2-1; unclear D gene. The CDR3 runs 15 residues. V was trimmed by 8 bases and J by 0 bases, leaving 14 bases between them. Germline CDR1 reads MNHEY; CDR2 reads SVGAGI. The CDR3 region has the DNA TGTGCCAGCGCCCCGTGGTCAGGCTCCTACAATGAGCAGTTCTTC. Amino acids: CASAPWSGSYNEQFF.

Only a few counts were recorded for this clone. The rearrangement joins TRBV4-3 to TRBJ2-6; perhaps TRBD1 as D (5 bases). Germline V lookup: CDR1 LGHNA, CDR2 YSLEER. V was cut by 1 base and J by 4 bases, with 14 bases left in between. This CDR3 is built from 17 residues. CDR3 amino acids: CASSQVFGARGANVLTF. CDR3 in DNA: TGCGCCAGCAGCCAAGTGTTTGGGGCGCGAGGGGCCAACGTCCTGACTTTC.

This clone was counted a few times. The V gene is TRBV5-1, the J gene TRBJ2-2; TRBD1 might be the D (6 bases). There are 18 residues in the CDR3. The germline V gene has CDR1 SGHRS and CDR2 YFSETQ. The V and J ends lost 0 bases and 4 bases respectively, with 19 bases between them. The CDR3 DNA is TGCGCCAGCAGCTTGGACCCCCCTGACAGGTTCACCACCGGGGAGCTGTTTTTT. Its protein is CASSLDPPDRFTTGELFF.

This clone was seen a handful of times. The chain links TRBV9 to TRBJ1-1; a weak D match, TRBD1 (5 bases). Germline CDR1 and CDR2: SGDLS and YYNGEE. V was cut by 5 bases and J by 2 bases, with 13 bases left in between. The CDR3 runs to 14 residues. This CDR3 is CASSRRVENTEAFF. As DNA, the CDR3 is TGTGCCAGCAGTCGCAGGGTCGAAAACACTGAAGCTTTCTTT. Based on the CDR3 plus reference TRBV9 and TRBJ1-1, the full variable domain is DSGVTQTPKHLITATGQRVTLRCSPRSGDLSVYWYQQSLDQGLQFLIQYYNGEERAKGNILERFSAQQFPDLHSELNLSSLELGDSALYFCASSRRVENTEAFFGQGTRLTVV.

The CDR3 region is CASTSQGAGLNEQFF. CDR3 in DNA: TGTGCCAGCACTTCACAGGGAGCGGGGCTTAATGAGCAGTTCTTC. This sequence joins TRBV2 and TRBJ2-1; D possibly corresponds to TRBD2 (7 bases). In germline, CDR1 is SNHLY, CDR2 FYNNEI. The V and J ends lost 7 bases and 7 bases respectively, with 20 bases between them. The CDR3 contains 15 residues.